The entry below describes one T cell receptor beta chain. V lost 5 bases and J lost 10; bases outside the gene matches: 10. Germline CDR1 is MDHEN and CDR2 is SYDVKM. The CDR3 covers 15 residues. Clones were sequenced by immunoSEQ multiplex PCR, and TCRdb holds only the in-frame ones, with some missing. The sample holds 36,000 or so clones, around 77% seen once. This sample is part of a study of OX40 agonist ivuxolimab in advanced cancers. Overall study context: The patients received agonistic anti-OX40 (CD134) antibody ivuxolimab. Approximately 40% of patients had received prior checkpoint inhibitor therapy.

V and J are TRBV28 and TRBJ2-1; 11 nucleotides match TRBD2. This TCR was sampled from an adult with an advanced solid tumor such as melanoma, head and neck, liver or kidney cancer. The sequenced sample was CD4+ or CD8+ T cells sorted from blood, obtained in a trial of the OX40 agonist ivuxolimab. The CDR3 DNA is TGTGCCAGCAGTAGCCCACTAGCGGGGGCTTACGAGCAGTTCTTC. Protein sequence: CASSSPLAGAYEQFF.